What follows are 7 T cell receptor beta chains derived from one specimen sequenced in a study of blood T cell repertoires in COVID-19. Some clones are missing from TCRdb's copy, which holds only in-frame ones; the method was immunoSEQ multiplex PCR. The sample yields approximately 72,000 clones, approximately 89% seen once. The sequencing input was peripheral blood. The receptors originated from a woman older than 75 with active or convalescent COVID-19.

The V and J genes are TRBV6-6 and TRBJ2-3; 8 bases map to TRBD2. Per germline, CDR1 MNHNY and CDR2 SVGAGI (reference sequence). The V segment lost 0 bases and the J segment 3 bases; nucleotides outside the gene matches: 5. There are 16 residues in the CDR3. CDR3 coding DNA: TGTGCCAGCAGTTACTCCGGGGGGGGCCTAACAGATACGCAGTATTTT. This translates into CASSYSGGGLTDTQYF.

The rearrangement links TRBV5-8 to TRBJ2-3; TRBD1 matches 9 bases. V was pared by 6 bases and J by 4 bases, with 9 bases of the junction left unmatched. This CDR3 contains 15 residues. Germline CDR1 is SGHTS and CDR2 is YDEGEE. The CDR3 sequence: CASNRARTGADTQYF. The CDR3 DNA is TGTGCCAGCAATCGAGCTCGGACAGGGGCAGATACGCAGTATTTT.

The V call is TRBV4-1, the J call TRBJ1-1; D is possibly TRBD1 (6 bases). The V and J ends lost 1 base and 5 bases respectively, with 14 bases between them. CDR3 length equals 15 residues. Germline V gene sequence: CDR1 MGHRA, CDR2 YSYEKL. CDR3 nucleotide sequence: TGCGCCAGCAGCCAAGGCAACAGGGTTGGGACTGAAGCTTTCTTT. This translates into CASSQGNRVGTEAFF.

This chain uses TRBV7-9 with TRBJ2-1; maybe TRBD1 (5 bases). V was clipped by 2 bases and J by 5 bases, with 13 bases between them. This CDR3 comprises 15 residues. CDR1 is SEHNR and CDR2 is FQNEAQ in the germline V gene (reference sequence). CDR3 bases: TGTGCCAGCAGCTTACCGTGGGGCAGGAACAATGAGCAGTTCTTC. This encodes CASSLPWGRNNEQFF. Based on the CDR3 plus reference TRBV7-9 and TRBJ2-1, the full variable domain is DTGVSQNPRHKITKRGQNVTFRCDPISEHNRLYWYRQTLGQGPEFLTYFQNEAQLEKSRLLSDRFSAERPKGSFSTLEIQRTEQGDSAMYLCASSLPWGRNNEQFFGPGTRLTVL.

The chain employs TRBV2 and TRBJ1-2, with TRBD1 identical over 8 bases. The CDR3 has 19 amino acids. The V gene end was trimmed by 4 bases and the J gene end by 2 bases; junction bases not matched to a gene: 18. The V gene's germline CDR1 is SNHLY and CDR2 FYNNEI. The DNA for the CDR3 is TGTGCCAGCAGTGTCCGACACGGACAGGGAGTCTCGAGGAACTATGGCTACACCTTC. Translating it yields CASSVRHGQGVSRNYGYTF.

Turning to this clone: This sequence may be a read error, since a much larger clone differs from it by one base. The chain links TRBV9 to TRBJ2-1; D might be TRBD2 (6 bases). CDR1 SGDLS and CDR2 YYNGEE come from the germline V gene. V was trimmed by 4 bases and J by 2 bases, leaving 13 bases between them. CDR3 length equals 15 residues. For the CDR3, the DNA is TGTGCCAGCAGCTCCCGGGACTGGACCTACAATGAGCAGTTCTTC. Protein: CASSSRDWTYNEQFF.

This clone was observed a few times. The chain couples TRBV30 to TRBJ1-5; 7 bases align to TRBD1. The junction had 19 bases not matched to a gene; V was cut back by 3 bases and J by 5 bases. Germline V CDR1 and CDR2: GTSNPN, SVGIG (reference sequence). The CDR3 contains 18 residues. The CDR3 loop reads CAWRSSQGEIPWDQPQHF. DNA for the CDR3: TGTGCCTGGAGGAGCTCCCAGGGGGAAATACCGTGGGATCAGCCCCAGCATTTT. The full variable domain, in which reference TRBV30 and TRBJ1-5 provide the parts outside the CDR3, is SQTIHQWPATLVQPVGSPLSLECTVEGTSNPNLYWYRQAAGRGLQLLFYSVGIGQISSEVPQNLSASRPQDRQFILSSKKLLLSDSGFYLCAWRSSQGEIPWDQPQHFGDGTRLSIL.